This T cell receptor (beta chain) was profiled in a study of cytomegalovirus exposure and HLA in healthy donors. PCR used 60 Vbeta primers and 13 Jbeta primers. Authors' methods: About 11 million of the roughly 80 million unique TCR beta chains counted in a later analysis were shared. Some clones are missing from TCRdb's copy, which holds only in-frame ones; the method was immunoSEQ multiplex PCR. V and J calls and clone size are as listed in that table; D and trimming were resolved from the DNA. Among some 99,000 clones listed, 76% were seen once. The CDR3 totals 11 residues. The germline V gene has CDR1 DFQATT and CDR2 SNEGSKA (reference sequence). This clone appeared a single time.

The chain uses TRBV20-1 and TRBJ2-5, with D unclear. Gene TRBJ2-7 matches the end of the DNA better, so the J call may be wrong. What was sequenced was PBMCs. The clonotype comes from a woman aged 45-60 years in good health and CMV-seropositive. CDR3 DNA: TGCAGTGCTGGAATCGGGTACGAGCAGTACTTC. This encodes CSAGIGYEQYF.